This is a list of T cell receptor beta chains from one sample in a study of Ad26.COV2.S vaccination and SARS-CoV-2 variants. Here immunoSEQ multiplex PCR was the method, and the copy in TCRdb shows in-frame clones only, minus some. The sample carries about 420,000 clones, around 89% recorded once. This specimen consisted of peripheral blood, obtained in a trial of Ad26.COV2.S vaccine versus placebo. The receptors here all came from a person between 18 and 65 years old who received the Ad26.COV2.S COVID-19 vaccine or a placebo. Both conserved end residues are part of each CDR3. The D gene is left open where the match is weak. Not all rows give a size; the values are once, few, many and, for expanded clones, a class.

CASSLETSIYTQYF | TGTGCCAGCAGCTTAGAGACTAGTATATATACGCAGTATTTT | . | TRBV7-2 | . | TRBJ2-3
CASSIARTSIYGYTF | TGTGCCAGTAGTATAGCCCGGACGTCGATCTATGGCTACACCTTC | . | TRBV19 | . | TRBJ1-2
CASSWGLAGGSEDEQFF | TGCGCCAGCAGCTGGGGACTAGCGGGGGGATCAGAGGATGAGCAGTTCTTC | . | TRBV5-1 | TRBD2 | TRBJ2-1
CASSQVQGTSYNEQFF | TGTGCCAGCAGCCAAGTGCAGGGTACGTCCTACAATGAGCAGTTCTTC | . | TRBV14 | . | TRBJ2-1
CASSLSRVREQFF | TGTGCCAGCAGCTTAAGCCGGGTACGCGAGCAGTTCTTC | . | TRBV7-9 | . | TRBJ2-1
CASSYSGESPLHF | TGTGCCAGCAGTTACTCTGGGGAGTCACCCCTCCACTTT | . | TRBV6-5 | . | TRBJ1-6
CASSLESGTSGGYTF | TGTGCCAGCAGTTTAGAGTCCGGAACCTCGGGCGGCTACACCTTC | once | TRBV27 | . | TRBJ1-2
CASSLQGGYEQYF | TGCGCCAGCAGCTTACAGGGGGGCTACGAGCAGTACTTC | . | TRBV5-1 | TRBD1 | TRBJ2-7
CASRPVGDRGQYEQFF | TGTGCCAGCCGCCCCGTGGGGGACAGGGGGCAGTATGAGCAGTTCTTC | once | TRBV6-2/TRBV6-3 | TRBD1 | TRBJ2-1
CASSPQEYEQYF | TGTGCCAGCAGTCCCCAGGAGTACGAGCAGTACTTC | . | TRBV2 | . | TRBJ2-7
CASSPLSGATYEQYF | TGTGCCAGCAGCCCTCTTAGCGGGGCCACCTACGAGCAGTACTTC | once | TRBV5-8 | TRBD2 | TRBJ2-7
CASSPPGLAGTGELFF | TGTGCCAGCAGCCCACCGGGACTAGCGGGCACCGGGGAGCTGTTTTTT | . | TRBV7-9 | TRBD2 | TRBJ2-2
CASGAGVATADTQYF | TGTGCTAGTGGTGCGGGAGTTGCAACCGCAGATACGCAGTATTTT | . | TRBV12-5 | TRBD2 | TRBJ2-3
CASSSGELRGYYEQYF | TGTGCCAGCAGCTCGGGGGAACTAAGAGGGTACTACGAGCAGTACTTC | . | TRBV5-4 | . | TRBJ2-7
CASSTDRATYEQYF | TGTGCCAGTAGTACGGACAGGGCAACCTACGAGCAGTACTTC | . | TRBV19 | TRBD1 | TRBJ2-7
CATSVLGRTDTQYF | TGTGCCACCAGTGTTTTAGGGCGCACAGATACGCAGTATTTT | . | TRBV24-1 | . | TRBJ2-3
CASTKKGQGNYSPLHF | TGTGCCAGCACCAAAAAGGGTCAAGGGAATTATTCACCCCTCCACTTT | . | TRBV2 | . | TRBJ1-6
CASSLQGLGEAFF | TGTGCCAGCAGCCTACAGGGCTTGGGTGAAGCTTTCTTT | . | TRBV11-2 | . | TRBJ1-1
CASSQDGQGASQHF | TGTGCCAGCAGCCAAGATGGTCAGGGGGCTTCCCAGCATTTT | . | TRBV4-2 | TRBD1 | TRBJ1-5
CASRVRGAYEQYF | TGTGCCAGCAGGGTCCGGGGGGCCTACGAGCAGTACTTC | . | TRBV12-3/TRBV12-4 | TRBD2 | TRBJ2-7
CATSRGETGPSTDTQYF | TGTGCCACCAGCAGAGGCGAGACAGGACCTAGCACAGATACGCAGTATTTT | . | TRBV15 | . | TRBJ2-3
CASSRTGVGETQYF | TGTGCCAGCAGTCGGACAGGGGTGGGGGAGACCCAGTACTTC | . | TRBV6-5 | TRBD1 | TRBJ2-5
CASSLESRLYEQYF | TGTGCCAGCAGCTTAGAGAGCAGGCTCTACGAGCAGTACTTC | . | TRBV7-2 | . | TRBJ2-7
CASSQVRGSNQPQHF | TGCGCCAGCAGCCAAGTTCGGGGAAGCAATCAGCCCCAGCATTTT | . | TRBV4-3 | . | TRBJ1-5
CASSIVAERDTGELFF | TGTGCCAGTAGTATAGTGGCCGAGCGGGACACCGGGGAGCTGTTTTTT | few | TRBV19 | . | TRBJ2-2
CASSSGFTQYF | TGTGCCAGCAGTTCCGGATTTACCCAGTACTTC | . | TRBV12-3/TRBV12-4 | . | TRBJ2-5
CASSPLSSGGPTDTQYF | TGTGCCAGCTCACCACTGAGTAGCGGGGGACCCACAGATACGCAGTATTTT | . | TRBV18 | TRBD2 | TRBJ2-3
CASSQAHTDRFYEEQYF | TGTGCCAGCAGCCAGGCCCATACCGACAGATTTTACGAGGAGCAGTACTTC | . | TRBV4-2 | . | TRBJ2-7
CASSSRTGNQPQHF | TGTGCCAGCAGCTCCAGGACAGGCAATCAGCCCCAGCATTTT | . | TRBV7-2 | . | TRBJ1-5
CASSYVGGEQPQHF | TGTGCCAGCAGTTACGTCGGGGGGGAACAGCCCCAGCATTTT | few | TRBV6-2/TRBV6-3 | . | TRBJ1-5
CASSQAARGAYEQYF | TGCGCCAGCAGCCAAGCCGCCCGGGGGGCCTACGAGCAGTACTTC | . | TRBV4-3 | TRBD2 | TRBJ2-7
CASSLTTTPSPLHF | TGTGCCAGCAGCTTAACTACGACACCTTCACCCCTCCACTTT | . | TRBV7-9 | . | TRBJ1-6
CASSQGWADEQFF | TGCGCCAGCAGCCAAGGATGGGCAGACGAGCAGTTCTTC | . | TRBV4-3 | . | TRBJ2-1
CASTTGPYGYTF | TGTGCCAGCACTACAGGACCGTATGGCTACACCTTC | . | TRBV2 | . | TRBJ1-2
CASSLEGGFTGELFF | TGTGCCAGCAGCTTAGAGGGGGGGTTCACCGGGGAGCTGTTTTTT | . | TRBV7-8 | . | TRBJ2-2
CASSPSGHGPILVEQYF | TGCGCCAGCAGCCCATCGGGTCACGGACCGATCTTAGTCGAGCAGTACTTC | . | TRBV4-1 | . | TRBJ2-7
CASNGAASNQPQHF | TGTGCCAGCAACGGGGCCGCTTCCAATCAGCCCCAGCATTTT | . | TRBV2 | . | TRBJ1-5
CASSKDSKIYEQYF | TGTGCCAGTAGTAAGGACAGCAAGATCTACGAGCAGTACTTC | . | TRBV19 | . | TRBJ2-7
CASTDMGTGAAYGYTF | TGTGCCAGCACCGATATGGGGACAGGGGCCGCTTATGGCTACACCTTC | . | TRBV7-9 | TRBD1 | TRBJ1-2
CASSNTNTEAFF | TGTGCCAGCAGCAACACGAACACTGAAGCTTTCTTT | . | TRBV7-9 | . | TRBJ1-1
CASSVVGGYGDTQYF | TGTGCCAGCAGCGTAGTTGGCGGGTACGGAGATACGCAGTATTTT | once | TRBV9 | . | TRBJ2-3
CSGTASSYEQYF | TGCAGCGGGACAGCAAGCTCCTACGAGCAGTACTTC | . | TRBV29-1 | . | TRBJ2-7
CASRTGERRTEAFF | TGTGCCAGCAGGACAGGGGAACGACGAACTGAAGCTTTCTTT | . | TRBV6-5 | TRBD1 | TRBJ1-1
CASSQDPGLGGQPQHF | TGCGCCAGCAGCCAAGATCCAGGGTTGGGGGGGCAGCCCCAGCATTTT | . | TRBV4-1 | . | TRBJ1-5
CASSPQIRVRTEAFF | TGTGCCAGTAGCCCACAAATCAGGGTTCGTACTGAAGCTTTCTTT | . | TRBV19 | . | TRBJ1-1
CASSLSPVLGAGETQYF | TGCGCCAGCAGCTTGAGTCCGGTATTGGGGGCCGGGGAGACCCAGTACTTC | once | TRBV5-1 | . | TRBJ2-5
CASNYGGARVSNSPLHF | TGTGCCAGCAACTATGGGGGGGCGCGGGTTTCTAATTCACCCCTCCACTTT | . | TRBV2 | . | TRBJ1-6
CASSEIGTGAQPQHF | TGTGCCAGCAGTGAAATTGGGACAGGGGCCCAGCCCCAGCATTTT | . | TRBV6-1 | TRBD1 | TRBJ1-5
CASRRPGQGTYEQYF | TGTGCCAGCAGGCGGCCGGGACAGGGGACCTACGAGCAGTACTTC | . | TRBV11-2 | TRBD1 | TRBJ2-7
CASSGYRDLTYEQYF | TGTGCCAGCAGCGGATACAGGGACCTGACCTACGAGCAGTACTTC | few | TRBV9 | . | TRBJ2-7
CASSPGRNYGYTF | TGTGCCAGCAGTCCTGGACGGAACTATGGCTACACCTTC | . | TRBV6-7 | . | TRBJ1-2